This passage covers 14 T cell receptor beta chains from one sample sequenced in a study of CD8 T cells in ankylosing spondylitis. TCRdb used MiXCR to reprocess the 5' RACE reads, holding one entry per CDR3 protein. Seen here are around 210,000 distinct CDR3 sequences, around 8% observed once, and the top ten hold roughly 5%. Sequencing was done on a sample of blood, either unsorted or a sorted T cell fraction (not recorded which). The receptor set was obtained from a female donor with ankylosing spondylitis or in good health (not recorded which).

In its sample, this clonotype was seen many times. The chain couples TRBV7-2 to TRBJ2-3; D may be TRBD2 (6 bases). This CDR3 has 16 amino acids. V gave up 2 bases and J gave up 4 bases, with 16 bases separating them. Germline V gene data show CDR1 as SGHTA and CDR2 as FQGNSA. CDR3 in amino acids: CASSLLGGVGADTQYF. The CDR3 region has the DNA TGTGCCAGCAGCTTATTGGGGGGAGTAGGGGCAGATACGCAGTATTTT.

This clonotype was found a few times. The rearrangement links TRBV7-3 to TRBJ2-7; D is unclear. The CDR3 sequence is 12 residues long. Germline V gene data show CDR1 as SGHTA and CDR2 as FQGTGA. The chain's CDR3 is CATQASWYEQYF. CDR3 nucleotides: TGTGCTACTCAAGCCTCATGGTACGAGCAGTACTTC.

The chain is built from TRBV7-8 and TRBJ2-1, with 8 bases matching TRBD2. The length of the CDR3 is 18 residues. The ends lost 0 bases at V and 0 bases at J; junction bases unmatched: 7. Germline CDR1 reads SGHVS; CDR2 reads FQNEAQ. The CDR3 here is CASSLARTGGPSYNEQFF. Here the CDR3 DNA reads TGTGCCAGCAGCTTAGCGCGGACGGGAGGGCCCTCCTACAATGAGCAGTTCTTC.

V and J are TRBV25-1 and TRBJ1-1; 9 bases are a match to TRBD1. The CDR3 runs 14 residues. Germline V gene lookup returns CDR1 MGHDK and CDR2 SYGVNS. V was pared by 6 bases and J by 0 bases, with 2 bases of the junction left unmatched. CDR3 DNA: TGTGCCAGCAGGGGGACAGGGTTGAACACTGAAGCTTTCTTT. Encoded protein: CASRGTGLNTEAFF. Full variable domain (rest looked up from reference TRBV25-1 and TRBJ1-1): EADIYQTPRYLVIGTGKKITLECSQTMGHDKMYWYQQDPGMELHLIHYSYGVNSTEKGDLSSESTVSRIRTEHFPLTLESARPSHTSQYLCASRGTGLNTEAFFGQGTRLTVV.

This clonotype appeared a few times. This chain uses TRBV4-3 with TRBJ1-6; D remains unclear. The CDR3 runs to 17 residues. Germline V gives CDR1 LGHNA, CDR2 YSLEER. V shed 0 bases and J shed 0 bases, with 9 bases lying between them. The CDR3 region is CASSQDPVSSYNSPLHF. Here the CDR3 DNA reads TGCGCCAGCAGCCAAGACCCGGTTAGCTCCTATAATTCACCCCTCCACTTT.

This clonotype was picked up many times. This chain links TRBV20-1 with TRBJ2-5, with D maybe TRBD1 (6 bases). Trimming removed 3 bases from V and 0 bases from J, with 23 bases in between. The germline V gene encodes CDR1 DFQATT and CDR2 SNEGSKA (reference sequence). This CDR3 region has 18 residues. Written as DNA, the CDR3 is TGCAGTGCTAGCTCAAACAGGGCTAGGAGCTGGTACCAAGAGACCCAGTACTTC. Its translation is CSASSNRARSWYQETQYF.

This clonotype was recorded at least ten times. The gene calls are TRBV18 and TRBJ1-2; tentative D call: TRBD1 (5 bases). Trimming pared 3 bases from V and 4 bases from J, leaving 9 bases between. This CDR3 has 13 amino acids. CDR1 is KGHSH, CDR2 LQKENI, per germline. The CDR3 protein is CASSPGDLYGYTF. For the CDR3, the DNA is TGTGCCAGCTCACCCGGGGACCTCTATGGCTACACCTTC.

Details on this clonotype: A read error is possible here, since a much larger clone lies one base away. The chain joins TRBV7-2 to TRBJ2-2, with TRBD1 as a possible D gene (5 bases). V lost 6 bases and J 6 bases, leaving 11 bases between the germline ends. The length of the CDR3 is 13 residues. CDR1 is SGHTA and CDR2 is FQGNSA in the germline V gene. CDR3 nucleotide sequence: TGTGCCAGCAGATTCTTAGGGGCCGGGGAGCTGTTTTTT. Amino acids: CASRFLGAGELFF. The full variable domain, completed using reference TRBV7-2 and TRBJ2-2, is GAGVSQSPSNKVTEKGKDVELRCDPISGHTALYWYRQSLGQGLEFLIYFQGNSAPDKSGLPSDRFSAERTGGSVSTLTIQRTQQEDSAVYLCASRFLGAGELFFGEGSRLTVL.

This clonotype was detected ten times or more. The V call is TRBV12-3 or TRBV12-4, the J call TRBJ2-2, with 8 bases that match TRBD1. CDR3 length: 16 residues. V dropped 5 bases and J dropped 4; count of bases not matched to a gene: 9. The CDR3, as DNA: TGTGCCAGCAGTCACGGACAGGGAACGGGCACCGGGGAGCTGTTTTTT. This codes for CASSHGQGTGTGELFF.

This chain links TRBV5-5 with TRBJ1-2; weak D call: TRBD1 (5 bases). Germline V CDR1 and CDR2: SGHKS, YYEKEE (reference sequence). Trimming pared 4 bases from V and 7 bases from J, leaving 11 bases between. The CDR3 runs 12 residues. In nucleotides, the CDR3 is TGTGCCAGCAGCCGGCCAGGGTCTGGCTACACCTTC. Encoded protein: CASSRPGSGYTF.

Notes on this clonotype: A much larger clone lies a single base off, so this may be a read error. V gene TRBV4-3 combines with J gene TRBJ2-4, with D possibly TRBD1 on 5 matching bases. The CDR3 extends over 14 amino acids. Germline CDR1 LGHNA, CDR2 YSLEER. The chain's CDR3 is CANSQDVGTGLQYF. For the CDR3, the DNA is TGCGCCAACAGCCAAGATGTAGGTACAGGATTACAGTACTTC.

This clonotype occurred many times. V is TRBV27 and J is TRBJ1-4; D call uncertain. Trimming pared 3 bases from V and 13 bases from J, leaving 18 bases between. The CDR3 is 14 amino acids. Germline V gene sequence: CDR1 MNHEY, CDR2 SMNVEV (reference sequence). The DNA of the CDR3 is TGTGCCAGCAGTTTGATTAATGAAAATGGTAGACTGTTTTTT. Translating gives CASSLINENGRLFF.

Many counts were recorded for this clonotype. The rearrangement links TRBV29-1 to TRBJ2-2; 7 bases fit TRBD2. Germline V gene sequence: CDR1 SQVTM, CDR2 ANQGSEA. This CDR3 comprises 14 residues. The V segment lost 7 bases and the J segment 1 base; nucleotides outside the gene matches: 6. The CDR3 DNA reads as TGCAGCGGGGGGGGAGGGGAGAACACCGGGGAGCTGTTTTTT. Its translation is CSGGGGENTGELFF.

This clonotype was counted ten times or more. The rearrangement joins TRBV29-1 to TRBJ2-1, with 7 nucleotides matching TRBD1. V trimming: 7 bases; J trimming: 6 bases; junction bases outside the gene matches: 6. Germline CDR1 SQVTM, CDR2 ANQGSEA. CDR3 size: 12 residues. The CDR3 DNA is TGCAGCGGCCGACGACAGGGCAATGAGCAGTTCTTC. Its translation: CSGRRQGNEQFF.